The 15 T cell receptor beta chains below were found in one sample sequenced in a study of CD8 T cells in ankylosing spondylitis (dated by TCRdb to 2016 to 2017). Library preparation employed 5' RACE. Sequencing relied on an Illumina HiSeq 2500. TCRdb reanalyzed the raw reads on its own, using fastp at Q25 for trimming and MiXCR for clone calling, and kept in-frame beta chains. CDR3 protein sequences are deduplicated, and each keeps its most common genes and DNA. The sample table shows fewer than 350,000 distinct CDR3 sequences, and around 10% are seen once. The top ten hold roughly 9.2% of the sample. The sequenced material came from blood, either unsorted or a sorted T cell fraction (not recorded which). All receptors derive from a female donor with ankylosing spondylitis or in good health (not recorded which).

As to this clonotype: A much larger clone sits a single nucleotide away, making a read error possible. The V and J genes are TRBV6-5 and TRBJ1-2, with 11 bases aligning to TRBD1. From germline, CDR1 is MNHEY and CDR2 SVGAGI. The CDR3 sequence is 15 residues long. The CDR3 DNA sequence: TGTGCCAGCAGTTCTCGGACAGGGGGCAACTATGGCGACACCTTC. It codes for CASSSRTGGNYGDTF.

The sample holds many counts of this clonotype. The rearrangement joins TRBV20-1 to TRBJ1-3, with unresolved D. CDR1 DFQATT and CDR2 SNEGSKA come from the germline V gene (reference sequence). The germline V and J ends were trimmed by 5 bases and 9 bases, with 8 bases remaining between them. This CDR3 has 10 residues. CDR3 loop: CSALVGTIYF. Written as DNA, the CDR3 is TGCAGTGCTCTCGTGGGCACCATATATTTT.

Ten or more counts support this clonotype. In nucleotides, the CDR3 is TGCGCCAGCAGCAGACTAGCCTCAGAAGAGACCCAGTACTTC. It codes for CASSRLASEETQYF. This sequence joins TRBV5-1 and TRBJ2-5; 7 bases line up with TRBD2. CDR1 and CDR2 (germline): SGHRS, YFSETQ. V gave up 4 bases and J gave up 3 bases; unmatched junction bases: 6. This CDR3 has 14 amino acids.

Many counts were recorded for this clonotype. The V and J genes are TRBV5-1 and TRBJ2-1; D unresolved. The CDR3 has 13 amino acids. Germline V CDR1 and CDR2: SGHRS, YFSETQ. Deletions cut 0 bases from V and 7 bases from J, with 8 bases between. The CDR3: CASSLGLTNEQFF. The DNA of the CDR3 is TGCGCCAGCAGCTTGGGCCTCACGAATGAGCAGTTCTTC.

This clonotype was counted at least ten times. The chain has TRBV12-3 or TRBV12-4 and TRBJ2-1; possibly TRBD1 or TRBD2 for D (5 bases each). V was shortened by 6 bases and J by 6 bases, with 6 bases between the two germline ends. There are 11 residues in the CDR3. The CDR3 protein is CASRGRNEQFF. For the CDR3, the DNA is TGTGCCAGCAGGGGACGCAATGAGCAGTTCTTC.

The sample holds many counts of this clonotype. This chain connects TRBV28 to TRBJ2-7, with 7 bases identical to TRBD2. The V gene end was trimmed by 3 bases and the J gene end by 4 bases; junction bases not matched to a gene: 6. Germline loops: CDR1 MDHEN, CDR2 SYDVKM. The CDR3 runs 14 residues. In DNA, the CDR3 is TGTGCCAGCAGTTTTCTAGCGGAAACTTACGAGCAGTACTTC. It encodes CASSFLAETYEQYF.

This clonotype showed up many times. CDR3 region: CASSLGKQELYTF. DNA for the CDR3: TGTGCCAGCAGTTTAGGGAAACAGGAGCTCTACACCTTC. This rearrangement joins TRBV12-3 or TRBV12-4 to TRBJ1-2; D is perhaps TRBD1 (5 bases). V was shortened by 1 base and J by 10 bases, with 13 bases between the two germline ends. CDR3 length: 13 amino acids.

This clonotype was observed a few times. V and J are TRBV20-1 and TRBJ2-6; TRBD2 matches at 12 bases. The J segment lost 1 base and the V segment lost 3 bases, leaving 1 base of the junction unmatched. The CDR3 is 16 amino acids. Per germline, CDR1 DFQATT and CDR2 SNEGSKA (reference sequence). The CDR3 bases are TGCAGTGCTAGTGGGACTAGCGGGTCTGGGGCCAACGTCCTGACTTTC. It is translated as CSASGTSGSGANVLTF.

In this sample, this clonotype turned up many times. J is TRBJ2-1 and V is TRBV12-3 or TRBV12-4; D is unresolved. With 5 bases removed from V and 10 bases from J, the gap between germline ends came to 9 bases. The CDR3 is made up of 11 amino acids. The CDR3 DNA reads TGTGCCAGCAGTCCCCGGTACGAGCAGTTCTTC. Translation: CASSPRYEQFF.

Many counts were recorded for this clonotype. The V and J genes are TRBV30 and TRBJ1-2, with D possibly TRBD1 on 5 matching bases. The CDR3 is made up of 11 amino acids. Germline CDR1 GTSNPN, CDR2 SVGIG (reference sequence). V was clipped by 5 bases and J by 6 bases, with 10 bases between them. CDR3 in DNA: TGTGCCTGGGGCCCGGGGCATGGCTACACCTTC. The encoded protein is CAWGPGHGYTF.

The J gene is TRBJ2-6, the V gene TRBV4-1; no clear D. The germline V gene encodes CDR1 MGHRA and CDR2 YSYEKL. CDR3 size: 19 residues. Trimming took 1 base from V and 0 from J, leaving 16 bases between them. The CDR3 bases are TGCGCCAGCAGCCAAGTCGTAGGACCCAGGAGCTCTGGGGCCAACGTCCTGACTTTC. Translating it yields CASSQVVGPRSSGANVLTF.

The chain uses TRBV7-9 and TRBJ2-7; a possible D gene is TRBD2 (6 bases). Germline V gene sequence: CDR1 SEHNR, CDR2 FQNEAQ (reference sequence). The CDR3 is 12 amino acids. Trimming removed 4 bases at V and 9 bases at J, with 13 bases between. The CDR3 region has the DNA TGTGCCAGCAGCTCCTCCTGGGGGGTGCAGTACTTC. It specifies CASSSSWGVQYF.

This clonotype was seen at least ten times. The chain links TRBV3-1 to TRBJ2-2; D not certain. The CDR3 contains 14 residues. Looked up from germline, CDR1 is LGHDT and CDR2 is YNNKEL (reference sequence). V was pared by 4 bases and J by 0 bases, with 6 bases between. As DNA, the CDR3 is TGTGCCAGCAGCCGTGACTCGAACACCGGGGAGCTGTTTTTT. It is translated as CASSRDSNTGELFF.

This clonotype was observed many times. The chain links TRBV20-1 to TRBJ1-2; D is unclear. Trimming cost V 3 bases and J 1 base, with 6 bases left between them. CDR3 size: 12 residues. Looked up from germline, CDR1 is DFQATT and CDR2 is SNEGSKA (reference sequence). CDR3 region: CSARIGNYGYTF. CDR3 nucleotides: TGCAGTGCTAGGATCGGTAACTATGGCTACACCTTC.

The chain uses TRBV3-1 and TRBJ2-2, with D possibly being TRBD1 or TRBD2 (5 bases each). Germline values: CDR1 LGHDT, CDR2 YNNKEL (reference sequence). V was trimmed by 4 bases and J by 3 bases, leaving 12 bases between them. The length of the CDR3 is 15 residues. The CDR3 bases are TGTGCCAGCAGCCCCCGGGACGGTCACACCGGGGAGCTGTTTTTT. Protein product: CASSPRDGHTGELFF.